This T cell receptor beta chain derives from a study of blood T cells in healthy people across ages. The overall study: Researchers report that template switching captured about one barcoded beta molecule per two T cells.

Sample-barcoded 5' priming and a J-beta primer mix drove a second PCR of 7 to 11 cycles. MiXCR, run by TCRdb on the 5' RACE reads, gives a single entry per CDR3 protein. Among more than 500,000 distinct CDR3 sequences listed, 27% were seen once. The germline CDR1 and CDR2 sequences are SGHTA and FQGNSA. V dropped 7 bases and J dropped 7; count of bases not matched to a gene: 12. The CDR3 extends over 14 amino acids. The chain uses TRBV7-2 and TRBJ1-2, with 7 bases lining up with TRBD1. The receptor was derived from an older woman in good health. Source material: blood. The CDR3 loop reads CASTQGVGGPGYTF. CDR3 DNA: TGTGCCAGCACCCAGGGGGTAGGGGGCCCTGGCTACACCTTC.